Listed below are T cell receptor beta chains from one sample, sequenced in a study of PD-1 blockade in mismatch repair-deficient tumors. Libraries were prepared by immunoSEQ multiplex PCR; TCRdb keeps only in-frame clonotypes and omits some of them. The data hold roughly 84,000 clones, with roughly 80% observed a single time. The specimen comprised peripheral blood, sampled 12 weeks after starting pembrolizumab. Receptors were obtained from an adult with mismatch repair-deficient cancer. Both conserved end residues are part of each CDR3. Fields, in order: CDR3 length, clone size, D gene, V gene, J gene, CDR3 DNA, CDR3 protein. The D gene is left open where the match is weak. Expanded clones get a size class; other rows say once, few or many, or leave the size out.

>16|NA|NA|TRBV11-2|TRBJ1-4
TGTGCCAGCAGCCCCGGGTGGCCTTCGACTAATGAAAAACTGTTTTTT
CASSPGWPSTNEKLFF
>15|NA|NA|TRBV4-1|TRBJ1-2
TGCGCCAGCAGCCCCCAAGGAGTTGGGCAGTATGGCTACACCTTC
CASSPQGVGQYGYTF
>12|NA|NA|TRBV11-2|TRBJ1-2
TGTGCCAGCAGCTTAGGGGGTAGTGGCTACACCTTC
CASSLGGSGYTF
>15|few|NA|TRBV18|TRBJ1-4
TGTGCCAGCTCCCCAGATACAGGGAGCGGTGAAAAACTGTTTTTT
CASSPDTGSGEKLFF
>13|NA|NA|TRBV5-4|TRBJ1-4
TGTGCCAGCAGTGTGAGGTCTAATGAAAAACTGTTTTTT
CASSVRSNEKLFF
>14|once|TRBD1|TRBV7-2|TRBJ2-7
TGTGCCAGCAGCGGACAGGGTGGCCCTAACGAGCAGTACTTC
CASSGQGGPNEQYF
>18|NA|TRBD2|TRBV9|TRBJ2-3
TGTGCCAGCAGCCCCCAGAACGTAGCGGGAAGACCGGCAGATACGCAGTATTTT
CASSPQNVAGRPADTQYF
>16|few|TRBD2|TRBV7-3|TRBJ2-2
TGTGCCAGCAGCTTAGGGCTAGCGGCGAACACCGGGGAGCTGTTTTTT
CASSLGLAANTGELFF
>12|NA|NA|TRBV10-3|TRBJ2-7
TGTGCCATCAGTGGGACAGTAAGTGAGCAGTACTTC
CAISGTVSEQYF
>12|NA|NA|TRBV27|TRBJ2-4
TGTGCCAGCAGTCCCAAGGCGGAGGGCCAGTACTTC
CASSPKAEGQYF
>14|NA|NA|TRBV27|TRBJ1-1
TGTGCCAGCACTCCCTCAGGGGTGAACACTGAAGCTTTCTTT
CASTPSGVNTEAFF
>13|NA|TRBD2|TRBV7-9|TRBJ2-7
TGTGCCAGCAGACTAGCGGGAGCGCTCGAGCAGTACTTC
CASRLAGALEQYF
>12|few|NA|TRBV19|TRBJ2-1
TGTGCCAGTAGTTTCAGGGTTGATGAGCAGTTCTTC
CASSFRVDEQFF
>14|NA|TRBD1|TRBV29-1|TRBJ1-2
TGCAGCGTTGATCTAGGGGGCGCTAACTATGGCTACACCTTC
CSVDLGGANYGYTF
>11|NA|NA|TRBV29-1|TRBJ2-7
TGCAGCGTCGCATACAAAAACGAGCAGTACTTC
CSVAYKNEQYF
>14|few|NA|TRBV5-4|TRBJ2-3
TGTGCCAGCAGCTTGTTGACCGCAGGGGATACGCAGTATTTT
CASSLLTAGDTQYF
>11|NA|NA|TRBV18|TRBJ1-1
TGTGCCAGCTCCCTTGGGCCTGAAGCTTTCTTT
CASSLGPEAFF
>15|NA|TRBD2|TRBV5-1|TRBJ2-1
TGCGCCAGCAGCTTAACTAGCGGGAGGAGCAATGAGCAGTTCTTC
CASSLTSGRSNEQFF
>15|few|NA|TRBV19|TRBJ1-2
TGTGCCAGTAGTCCCCAAACCCAGGGTTTGTATGGCTACACCTTC
CASSPQTQGLYGYTF
>13|NA|NA|TRBV29-1|TRBJ2-1
TGCAGCGTGGCAGGAGACCCCTACAATGAGCAGTTCTTC
CSVAGDPYNEQFF
>15|NA|NA|TRBV7-9|TRBJ1-5
TGTGCCAGCAGCTCAGACCGGGCAAGCAATCAGCCCCAGCATTTT
CASSSDRASNQPQHF
>13|NA|TRBD1|TRBV7-2|TRBJ2-7
TGTGCCAGCAGCTTACAGGGGGCGTACGAGCAGTACTTC
CASSLQGAYEQYF
>13|NA|NA|TRBV2|TRBJ1-2
TGTGCCAGCAGTGGAGGCAGGGGCTATGGCTACACCTTC
CASSGGRGYGYTF
>15|NA|NA|TRBV6-5|TRBJ1-2
TGTGCCAGCAGTTACTCCGACAGCTCTAACTATGGCTACACCTTC
CASSYSDSSNYGYTF
>17|NA|NA|TRBV4-2|TRBJ2-2
TGTGCCAGCAGCCAAGACTTAGTTTCCCACGGCACCGGGGAGCTGTTTTTT
CASSQDLVSHGTGELFF
>11|once|NA|TRBV6-5|TRBJ1-5
TGTGCCAGCAGGGGGAATCAGCCCCAGCATTTT
CASRGNQPQHF
>15|NA|NA|TRBV23-1|TRBJ2-3
TGCGCCAGCAGTCTGCGGGAAACCTTCACAGATACGCAGTATTTT
CASSLRETFTDTQYF
>16|NA|NA|TRBV6-4|TRBJ2-7
TGTGCCAGCAGTGCACGGGGGGCGGGCAGCTCCTACGAGCAGTACTTC
CASSARGAGSSYEQYF
>11|NA|NA|TRBV30|TRBJ1-1
TGTGCCTGGGACCGATCATCGGAAGCTTTCTTT
CAWDRSSEAFF
>13|NA|NA|TRBV6-5|TRBJ1-2
TGTGCCAGCAGTTACGGGGGCGGCTATGGCTACACCTTC
CASSYGGGYGYTF
>16|NA|NA|TRBV5-1|TRBJ1-1
TGCGCCAGCAGCCCGGATGGGATCGGCGGGAACACTGAAGCTTTCTTT
CASSPDGIGGNTEAFF
>15|NA|NA|TRBV13|TRBJ1-4
TGTGCCAGCAGCTTACGGGGTGGAGCTAATGAAAAACTGTTTTTT
CASSLRGGANEKLFF
>16|NA|TRBD1|TRBV2|TRBJ2-2
TGTGCCAGCAGAGCCACAGGGGCGTTGAACACCGGGGAGCTGTTTTTT
CASRATGALNTGELFF